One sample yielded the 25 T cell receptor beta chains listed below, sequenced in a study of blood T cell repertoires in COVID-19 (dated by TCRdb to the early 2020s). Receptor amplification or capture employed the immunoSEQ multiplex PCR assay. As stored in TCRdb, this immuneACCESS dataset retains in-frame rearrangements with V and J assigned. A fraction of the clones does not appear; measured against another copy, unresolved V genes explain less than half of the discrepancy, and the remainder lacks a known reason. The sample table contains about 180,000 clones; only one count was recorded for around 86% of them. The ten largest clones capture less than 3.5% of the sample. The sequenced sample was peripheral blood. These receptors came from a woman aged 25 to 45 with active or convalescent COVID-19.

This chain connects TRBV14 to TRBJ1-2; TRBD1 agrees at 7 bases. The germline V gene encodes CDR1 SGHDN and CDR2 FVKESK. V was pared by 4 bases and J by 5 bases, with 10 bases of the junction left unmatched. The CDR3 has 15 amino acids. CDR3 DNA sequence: TGTGCCAGCAGCCCCCGGGAAGGGGGCCATTATGGCTACACCTTC. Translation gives CASSPREGGHYGYTF.

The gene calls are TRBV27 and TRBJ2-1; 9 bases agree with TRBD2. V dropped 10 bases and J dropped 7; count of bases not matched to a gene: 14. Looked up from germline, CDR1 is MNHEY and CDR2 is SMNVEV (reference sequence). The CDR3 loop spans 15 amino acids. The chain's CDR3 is CATWGGGRAGNEQFF. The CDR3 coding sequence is TGTGCCACTTGGGGTGGCGGGAGGGCAGGGAATGAGCAGTTCTTC.

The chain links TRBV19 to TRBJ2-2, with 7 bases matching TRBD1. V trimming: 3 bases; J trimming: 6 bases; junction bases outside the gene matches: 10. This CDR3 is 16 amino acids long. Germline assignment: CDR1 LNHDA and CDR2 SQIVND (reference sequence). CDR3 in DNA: TGTGCCAGTAGTATGGGGGACAGAGCCCTTCCCGGGGAGCTGTTTTTT. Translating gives CASSMGDRALPGELFF.

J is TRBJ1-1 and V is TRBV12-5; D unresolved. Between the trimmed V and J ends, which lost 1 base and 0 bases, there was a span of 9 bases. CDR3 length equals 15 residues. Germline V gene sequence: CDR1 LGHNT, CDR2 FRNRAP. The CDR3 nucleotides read TGTGCTAGTGGTTTGGATCAGGTAATGAACACTGAAGCTTTCTTT. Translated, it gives CASGLDQVMNTEAFF.

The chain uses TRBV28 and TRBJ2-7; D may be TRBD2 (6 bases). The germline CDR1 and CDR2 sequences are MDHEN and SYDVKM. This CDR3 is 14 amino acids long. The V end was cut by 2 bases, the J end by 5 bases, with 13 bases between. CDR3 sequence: CASSLGGNRNEQYF. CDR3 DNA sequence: TGTGCCAGCAGTTTAGGGGGGAACAGAAACGAGCAGTACTTC.

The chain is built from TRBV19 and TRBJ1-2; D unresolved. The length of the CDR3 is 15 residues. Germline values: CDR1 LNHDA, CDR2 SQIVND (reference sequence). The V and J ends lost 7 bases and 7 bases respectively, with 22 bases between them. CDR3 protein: CASKEPRHAIGGYTF. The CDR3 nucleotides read TGTGCCAGTAAAGAGCCGCGGCACGCCATCGGTGGCTACACCTTC.

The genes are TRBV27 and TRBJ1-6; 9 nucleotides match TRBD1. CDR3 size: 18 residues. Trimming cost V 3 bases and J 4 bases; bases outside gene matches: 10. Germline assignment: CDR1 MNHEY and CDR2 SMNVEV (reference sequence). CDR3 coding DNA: TGTGCCAGCAGTTTGGTGGCAGCACAGGGGGCTTATAATTCACCCCTCCACTTT. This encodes CASSLVAAQGAYNSPLHF.

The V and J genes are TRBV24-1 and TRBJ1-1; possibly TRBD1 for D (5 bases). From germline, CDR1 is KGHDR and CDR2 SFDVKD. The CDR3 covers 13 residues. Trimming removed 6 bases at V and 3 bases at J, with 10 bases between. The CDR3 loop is CATSHEGDTEAFF. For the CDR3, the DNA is TGTGCCACCAGTCACGAAGGGGACACTGAAGCTTTCTTT.

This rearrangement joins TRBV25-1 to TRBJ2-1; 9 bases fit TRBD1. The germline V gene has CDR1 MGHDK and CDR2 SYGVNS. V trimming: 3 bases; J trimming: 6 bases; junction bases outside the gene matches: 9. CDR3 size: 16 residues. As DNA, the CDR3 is TGTGCCAGCAGTGAGAGGGGGGACAGGGTGAGCAATGAGCAGTTCTTC. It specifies CASSERGDRVSNEQFF.

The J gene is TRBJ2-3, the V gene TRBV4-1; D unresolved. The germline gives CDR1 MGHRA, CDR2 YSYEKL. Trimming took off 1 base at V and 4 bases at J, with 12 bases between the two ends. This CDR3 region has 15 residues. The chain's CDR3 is CASSQGTTRSDTQYF. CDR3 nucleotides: TGCGCCAGCAGCCAAGGTACAACCCGCTCAGATACGCAGTATTTT.

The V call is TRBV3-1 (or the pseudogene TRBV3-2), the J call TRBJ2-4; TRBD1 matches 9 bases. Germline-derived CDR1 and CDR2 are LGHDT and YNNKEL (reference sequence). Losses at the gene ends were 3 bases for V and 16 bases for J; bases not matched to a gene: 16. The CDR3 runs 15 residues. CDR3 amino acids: CASSHRDRAGTDIYF. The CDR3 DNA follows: TGTGCCAGCAGCCACAGGGACAGGGCCGGGACCGATATCTACTTC.

CDR3 region: CASSLGSGLVNGYTF. CDR3 bases: TGTGCCAGCAGCTTAGGCTCAGGGTTGGTTAATGGCTACACCTTC. The chain employs TRBV7-9 and TRBJ1-2; tentative D call: TRBD1 (5 bases). This CDR3 is 15 amino acids long. V lost 1 base and J lost 6, with 15 bases in between. Per the germline V gene, CDR1 is SEHNR and CDR2 is FQNEAQ (reference sequence).

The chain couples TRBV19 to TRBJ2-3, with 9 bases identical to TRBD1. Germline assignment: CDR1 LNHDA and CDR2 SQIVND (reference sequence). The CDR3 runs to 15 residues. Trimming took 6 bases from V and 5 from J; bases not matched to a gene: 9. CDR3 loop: CASSMGTGREDTQYF. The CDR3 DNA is TGTGCCAGTAGCATGGGGACAGGGAGGGAAGATACGCAGTATTTT.

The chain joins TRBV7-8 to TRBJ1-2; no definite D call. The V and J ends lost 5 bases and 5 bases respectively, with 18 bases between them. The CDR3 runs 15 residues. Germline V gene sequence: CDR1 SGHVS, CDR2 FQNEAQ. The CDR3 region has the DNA TGTGCCAGCAGCCTCATCACTGACAACATATATGGCTACACCTTC. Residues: CASSLITDNIYGYTF.

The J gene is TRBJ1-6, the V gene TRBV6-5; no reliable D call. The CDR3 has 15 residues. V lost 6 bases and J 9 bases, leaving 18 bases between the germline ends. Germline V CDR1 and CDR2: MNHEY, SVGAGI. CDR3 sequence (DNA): TGTGCCAGCAGACTAGGGTTCGTCGTCCGTTCACCCCTCCACTTT. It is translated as CASRLGFVVRSPLHF.

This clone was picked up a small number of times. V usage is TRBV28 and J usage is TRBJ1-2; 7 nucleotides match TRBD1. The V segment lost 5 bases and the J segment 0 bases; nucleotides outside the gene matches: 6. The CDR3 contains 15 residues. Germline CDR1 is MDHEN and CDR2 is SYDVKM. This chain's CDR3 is CASSTPTGANYGYTF. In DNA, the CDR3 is TGTGCCAGCAGTACCCCTACAGGGGCTAACTATGGCTACACCTTC.

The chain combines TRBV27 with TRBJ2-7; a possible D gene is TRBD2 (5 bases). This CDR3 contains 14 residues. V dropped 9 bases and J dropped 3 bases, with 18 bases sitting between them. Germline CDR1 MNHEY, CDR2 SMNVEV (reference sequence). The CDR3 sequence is CARVTGESFYEQYF. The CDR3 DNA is TGTGCCAGGGTGACCGGGGAGAGTTTCTACGAGCAGTACTTC.

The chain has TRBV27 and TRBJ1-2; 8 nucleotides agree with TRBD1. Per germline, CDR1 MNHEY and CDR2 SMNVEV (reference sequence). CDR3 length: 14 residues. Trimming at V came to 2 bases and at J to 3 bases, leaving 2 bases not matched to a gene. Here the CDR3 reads CASSLGTGHYGYTF. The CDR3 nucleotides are TGTGCCAGCAGTTTAGGGACAGGCCACTATGGCTACACCTTC.

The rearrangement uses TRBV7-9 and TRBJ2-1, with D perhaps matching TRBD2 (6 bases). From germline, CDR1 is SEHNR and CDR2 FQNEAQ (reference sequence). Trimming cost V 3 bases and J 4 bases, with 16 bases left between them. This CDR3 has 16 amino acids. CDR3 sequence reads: CASSFSGEARYNEQFF. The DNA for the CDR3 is TGTGCCAGCAGCTTTTCGGGAGAGGCGCGATACAATGAGCAGTTCTTC.

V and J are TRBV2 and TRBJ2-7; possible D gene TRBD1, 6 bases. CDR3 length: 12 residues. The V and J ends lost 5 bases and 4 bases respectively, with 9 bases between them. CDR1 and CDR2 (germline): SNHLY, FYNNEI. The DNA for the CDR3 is TGTGCCAGCAGTTTTACAGGGTACGAGCAGTACTTC. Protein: CASSFTGYEQYF.

CDR3 in DNA: TGTGCCATCGAGGCTGAGCGGGGGAGCTCCTACGAGCAGTACTTC. Translation gives CAIEAERGSSYEQYF. The chain employs TRBV10-3 and TRBJ2-7; 8 bases map to TRBD2. This CDR3 has 15 amino acids. Germline V gene lookup returns CDR1 ENHRY and CDR2 SYGVKD. The J segment lost 0 bases and the V segment lost 8 bases, leaving 9 bases of the junction unmatched.

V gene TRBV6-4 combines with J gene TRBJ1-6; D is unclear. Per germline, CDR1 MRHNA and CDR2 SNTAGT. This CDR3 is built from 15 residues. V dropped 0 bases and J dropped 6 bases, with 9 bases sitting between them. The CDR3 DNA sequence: TGTGCCAGCAGTGACTCCAAGGCGGGTAATTCACCCCTCCACTTT. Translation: CASSDSKAGNSPLHF.

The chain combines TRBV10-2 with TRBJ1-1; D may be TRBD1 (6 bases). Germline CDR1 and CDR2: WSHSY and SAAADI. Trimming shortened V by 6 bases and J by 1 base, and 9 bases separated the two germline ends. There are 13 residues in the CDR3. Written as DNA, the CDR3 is TGCGCCAGCAGACAGGGCTGGAACACTGAAGCTTTCTTT. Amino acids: CASRQGWNTEAFF.

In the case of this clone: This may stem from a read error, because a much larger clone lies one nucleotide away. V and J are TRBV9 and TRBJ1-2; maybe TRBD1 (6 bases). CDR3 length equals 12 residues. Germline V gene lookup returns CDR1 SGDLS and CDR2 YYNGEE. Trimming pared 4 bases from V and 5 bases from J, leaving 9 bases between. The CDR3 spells CASSMTGYGYTF. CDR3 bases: TGTGCCAGCAGCATGACAGGATATGGCTACACCTTC.

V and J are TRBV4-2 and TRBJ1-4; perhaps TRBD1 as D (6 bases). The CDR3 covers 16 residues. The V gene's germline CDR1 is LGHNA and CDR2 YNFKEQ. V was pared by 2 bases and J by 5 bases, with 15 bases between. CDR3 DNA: TGTGCCAGCAGCCAACAGCCCGGGCAGGGGAATGAAAAACTGTTTTTT. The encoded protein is CASSQQPGQGNEKLFF.